This T cell receptor (beta chain) came from a study of T cells after yellow fever vaccination. Details on this clonotype: The junction departs from germline at one end; a sequencing error may be responsible.

This CDR3 has 15 amino acids. Germline CDR1 and CDR2: SGDLS and YYNGEE. MiXCR, applied by TCRdb to the 5' RACE reads, yields one record per CDR3 protein. The sample has 250,000 or so distinct CDR3 sequences; over 3% are singletons. This sequence joins TRBV9 and TRBJ1-1; D is ambiguous. This material consisted of PBMCs, taken 15 days after the yellow fever booster vaccination. The source is a man aged 18 to 29 who received the YFV17D yellow fever vaccine. In nucleotides, the CDR3 is TGTGCCAGCAGCGTAGCGGACTTCCCGAACGCTGAAGCTTTCTTT. Its protein is CASSVADFPNAEAFF.